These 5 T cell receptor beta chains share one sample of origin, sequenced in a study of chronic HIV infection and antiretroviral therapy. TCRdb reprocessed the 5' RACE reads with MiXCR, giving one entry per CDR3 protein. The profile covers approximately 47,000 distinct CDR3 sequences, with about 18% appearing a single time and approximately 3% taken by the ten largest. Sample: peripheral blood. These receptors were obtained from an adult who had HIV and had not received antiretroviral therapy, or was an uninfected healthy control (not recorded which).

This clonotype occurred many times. The chain's CDR3 is CASSPTPWGDGKNIQYF. CDR3 bases: TGTGCCAGCAGCCCCACACCTTGGGGAGATGGCAAAAACATTCAGTACTTC. The rearrangement joins TRBV3-1 to TRBJ2-4, with D possibly TRBD2 on 5 matching bases. Trimming pared 4 bases from V and 3 bases from J, leaving 19 bases between. This CDR3 is 17 amino acids long. CDR1 is LGHDT and CDR2 is YNNKEL in the germline V gene (reference sequence).

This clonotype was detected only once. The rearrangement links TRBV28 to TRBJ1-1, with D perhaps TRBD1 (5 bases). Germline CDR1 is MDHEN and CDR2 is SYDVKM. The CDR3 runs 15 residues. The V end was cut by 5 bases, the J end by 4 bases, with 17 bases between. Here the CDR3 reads CASSQTWGRSTEAFF. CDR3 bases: TGTGCCAGCAGTCAAACATGGGGGAGGTCCACTGAAGCTTTCTTT.

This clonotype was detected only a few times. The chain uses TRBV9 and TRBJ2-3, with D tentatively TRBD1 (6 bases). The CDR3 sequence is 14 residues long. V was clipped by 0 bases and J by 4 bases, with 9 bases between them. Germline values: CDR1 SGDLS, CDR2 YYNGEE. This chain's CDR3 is CASSVDRAADTQYF. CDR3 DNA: TGTGCCAGCAGCGTAGACAGGGCGGCAGATACGCAGTATTTT.

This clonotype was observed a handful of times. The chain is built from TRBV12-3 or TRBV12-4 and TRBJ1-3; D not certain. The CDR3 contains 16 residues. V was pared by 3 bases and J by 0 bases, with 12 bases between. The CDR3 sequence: CASSFSVSPSGNTIYF. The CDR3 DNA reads TGTGCCAGCAGTTTTTCTGTCAGCCCCTCTGGAAACACCATATATTTT.

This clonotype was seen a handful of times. DNA of the CDR3: TGTGCCAGCAGCCCCGTTCCGGGAGGGATCAATGAGCAGTTCTTC. Residues: CASSPVPGGINEQFF. The V and J genes are TRBV3-1 and TRBJ2-1, with 8 bases matching TRBD2. From germline, CDR1 is LGHDT and CDR2 YNNKEL (reference sequence). The V segment lost 4 bases and the J segment 6 bases; nucleotides outside the gene matches: 8. This CDR3 is built from 15 residues.